Listed here are 9 T cell receptor beta chains from one sample, sequenced in a study of blood T cell repertoires in COVID-19. Clones were read by immunoSEQ multiplex PCR, and TCRdb kept only the in-frame ones, dropping some. Among around 76,000 clones, around 88% were seen once, and the ten largest hold around 0.6%. Sequencing used peripheral blood. The receptor set was obtained from a man aged 55 to 70 with acute or convalescent COVID-19.

CDR3 sequence: CASTTTLAGGSDTQYF. In DNA, the CDR3 is TGTGCCAGCACGACCACCCTAGCGGGAGGTTCAGATACGCAGTATTTT. The V gene is TRBV18, the J gene TRBJ2-3; 11 nucleotides match TRBD2. CDR1 and CDR2 from the germline V gene are KGHSH and LQKENI. The CDR3 extends over 16 amino acids. The J segment lost 4 bases and the V segment lost 8 bases, leaving 11 bases of the junction unmatched.

The chain links TRBV27 to TRBJ1-6; D is perhaps TRBD1 (6 bases). The length of the CDR3 is 14 residues. The ends were cut back, 5 bases at V and 9 bases at J, with 14 bases in the middle. The germline V gene has CDR1 MNHEY and CDR2 SMNVEV (reference sequence). The CDR3 here is CASSASGAGSPLHF. As DNA, the CDR3 is TGTGCCAGCAGTGCCTCAGGGGCTGGTTCACCCCTCCACTTT.

The gene calls are TRBV5-1 and TRBJ1-2; D possibly corresponds to TRBD1 (5 bases). The CDR3 runs to 14 residues. Trimming shortened V by 0 bases and J by 2 bases, and 8 bases separated the two germline ends. Germline V gene sequence: CDR1 SGHRS, CDR2 YFSETQ. In DNA form, the CDR3 reads TGCGCCAGCAGCTTGGAGGGGCAGAACTATGGCTACACCTTC. Its translation: CASSLEGQNYGYTF. Combining the CDR3 with reference TRBV5-1 and TRBJ1-2 gives the whole variable domain KAGVTQTPRYLIKTRGQQVTLSCSPISGHRSVSWYQQTPGQGLQFLFEYFSETQRNKGNFPGRFSGRQFSNSRSEMNVSTLELGDSALYLCASSLEGQNYGYTFGSGTRLTVV.

This sequence joins TRBV9 and TRBJ1-6; TRBD1 agrees at 7 bases. V dropped 0 bases and J dropped 8; count of bases not matched to a gene: 5. The CDR3 loop spans 15 amino acids. CDR1 and CDR2 (germline): SGDLS, YYNGEE. The CDR3 DNA reads TGTGCCAGCAGCGTAGTAAGTCAGGGGGATTCACCCCTCCACTTT. Its translation is CASSVVSQGDSPLHF.

This clone has just a few counts. The chain uses TRBV5-4 and TRBJ1-2; D is possibly TRBD1 (6 bases). Trimming left V 3 bases short and J 8 bases short, with 20 bases between. This CDR3 is 15 amino acids long. Per the germline V gene, CDR1 is SGHNT and CDR2 is YYREEE (reference sequence). The CDR3 DNA sequence: TGTGCCAGCAGCTACTCAGGACAGACCCAGTACGGCTACACCTTC. Protein product: CASSYSGQTQYGYTF. Based on the CDR3 plus reference TRBV5-4 and TRBJ1-2, the full variable domain is ETGVTQSPTHLIKTRGQQVTLRCSSQSGHNTVSWYQQALGQGPQFIFQYYREEENGRGNFPPRFSGLQFPNYSSELNVNALELDDSALYLCASSYSGQTQYGYTFGSGTRLTVV.

This clone was recorded once. The rearrangement links TRBV6-6 to TRBJ1-1; 7 bases map to TRBD1. Germline CDR1 MNHNY, CDR2 SVGAGI (reference sequence). The J segment lost 4 bases and the V segment lost 2 bases, leaving 4 bases of the junction unmatched. The CDR3 has 14 residues. The CDR3 DNA reads as TGTGCCAGCAGTTACAGGACAGGAACCACTGAAGCTTTCTTT. Amino acids: CASSYRTGTTEAFF.

This clone was detected once. The chain carries TRBV9 and TRBJ1-2, with 9 bases fitting TRBD1. Looked up from germline, CDR1 is SGDLS and CDR2 is YYNGEE. The CDR3 is 16 amino acids. The J segment lost 7 bases and the V segment lost 4 bases, leaving 14 bases of the junction unmatched. CDR3 loop: CASSPRGTGSDGGYTF. CDR3 in DNA: TGTGCCAGCAGCCCGCGCGGGACAGGGTCTGATGGTGGCTACACCTTC.

This clone was picked up a small number of times. The CDR3 here is CASSLVEGLIFNSPLHF. CDR3 sequence (DNA): TGTGCCAGCAGCTTAGTGGAGGGATTGATTTTTAATTCACCCCTCCACTTT. This rearrangement joins TRBV7-8 to TRBJ1-6; no clear D gene. Germline CDR1 and CDR2: SGHVS and FQNEAQ. This CDR3 is built from 17 residues. Trimming removed 1 base at V and 6 bases at J, with 16 bases between. Filled out from reference TRBV7-8 and TRBJ1-6, the complete variable domain reads GAGVSQSPRYKVAKRGQDVALRCDPISGHVSLFWYQQALGQGPEFLTYFQNEAQLDKSGLPSDRFFAERPEGSVSTLKIQRTQQEDSAVYLCASSLVEGLIFNSPLHFGNGTRLTVT.

The chain has TRBV15 and TRBJ2-2; no definite D call. This CDR3 contains 15 residues. V dropped 4 bases and J dropped 0 bases, with 9 bases sitting between them. Germline values: CDR1 LNHNV, CDR2 YYDKDF (reference sequence). In DNA form, the CDR3 reads TGTGCCACCAGCAAAGCGACTGCGAACACCGGGGAGCTGTTTTTT. This sequence encodes CATSKATANTGELFF.